The next 21 T cell receptor beta chains were all read from a single sample in a study of blood T cells in healthy people across ages (dated by TCRdb to 2015 to 2017). Library preparation employed 5' RACE. This sample was sequenced with an Illumina HiSeq 2500. The second PCR ran for roughly 7 to 11 cycles and used a J-beta primer mix along with a sample-barcoded 5' primer. TCRdb itself trimmed the public reads at Q25 with fastp, ran MiXCR and retained productive beta chains. Each CDR3 protein appears once, grouped with its most common genes and DNA. Present in this sample are hundreds of thousands of distinct CDR3 sequences, roughly 50% of which were seen just once. The ten largest account for 25% to 30% of the sample. Sequencing was done on a sample of blood. The receptors stem from a man in his forties or fifties in good health.

This clonotype was detected a few times. This chain joins TRBV6-6 and TRBJ2-2; D gene uncertain. The CDR3 has 15 amino acids. Per germline, CDR1 MNHNY and CDR2 SVGAGI (reference sequence). Trimming stripped 2 bases from V and 3 bases from J, with 10 bases between. The chain's CDR3 is CASSYLGPDTGELFF. CDR3 in DNA: TGTGCCAGCAGTTACCTTGGTCCGGACACCGGGGAGCTGTTTTTT.

The chain joins TRBV15 to TRBJ1-2, with 10 bases matching TRBD1. The CDR3 extends over 19 amino acids. The ends lost 0 bases at V and 6 bases at J; junction bases unmatched: 16. Germline lookup yields CDR1 LNHNV and CDR2 YYDKDF (reference sequence). In nucleotides, the CDR3 is TGTGCCACCAGCAGAGATCGAGGGGACAGGGGTTCCTTGATCCATGGCTACACCTTC. It is translated as CATSRDRGDRGSLIHGYTF.

This clonotype was detected many times. CDR3 amino acids: CASSRGTGDADTYQETQYF. CDR3 bases: TGTGCCAGCAGCCGCGGGACAGGGGATGCCGATACGTACCAAGAGACCCAGTACTTC. The chain combines TRBV4-2 with TRBJ2-5, with 10 bases matching TRBD1. Trimming took 4 bases from V and 0 from J; bases not matched to a gene: 14. The CDR3 is made up of 19 amino acids. Germline values: CDR1 LGHNA, CDR2 YNFKEQ.

The V and J genes are TRBV5-1 and TRBJ1-1; a weak D match, TRBD1 (6 bases). Trimming shortened V by 0 bases and J by 0 bases, and 9 bases separated the two germline ends. Germline CDR1 SGHRS, CDR2 YFSETQ. The CDR3 has 15 amino acids. DNA for the CDR3: TGCGCCAGCAGCTTGGTGGGGGGCCTGAACACTGAAGCTTTCTTT. Translating it yields CASSLVGGLNTEAFF.

Comment on this clonotype: This could be a read error, since a much larger clone is one nucleotide away. V usage is TRBV9 and J usage is TRBJ1-5, with TRBD1 identical over 7 bases. Germline assignment: CDR1 SGDLS and CDR2 YYNGEE. This CDR3 has 13 residues. The CDR3 region has the DNA TGTGCCAGCAGCGCACAGGGGAATCAGCTCCAGCATTTT. Its translation: CASSAQGNQLQHF.

The rearrangement links TRBV27 to TRBJ1-1, with D perhaps matching TRBD1 (5 bases). Trimming took off 5 bases at V and 1 base at J, with 8 bases between the two ends. CDR1 and CDR2 from the germline V gene are MNHEY and SMNVEV (reference sequence). The length of the CDR3 is 13 residues. The CDR3 loop reads CASSIQGNTEAFF. CDR3 sequence (DNA): TGTGCCAGCAGTATTCAGGGGAACACTGAAGCTTTCTTT.

The chain uses TRBV9 and TRBJ2-4; 10 bases line up with TRBD1. The CDR3 spans 16 residues. From germline, CDR1 is SGDLS and CDR2 YYNGEE. The V segment lost 3 bases and the J segment 7 bases; nucleotides outside the gene matches: 10. The CDR3, as DNA: TGTGCCAGCAGCGCACCGCGGACAGGGGGAGAGAACATTCAGTACTTC. It encodes CASSAPRTGGENIQYF.

The chain employs TRBV4-2 and TRBJ2-2, with D perhaps assigned TRBD1 or TRBD2 (6 bases each). This CDR3 spans 16 amino acids. Per germline, CDR1 LGHNA and CDR2 YNFKEQ. Deletions cut 0 bases from V and 4 bases from J, with 12 bases between. Here the CDR3 DNA reads TGTGCCAGCAGCCAAGAAGGCAGGGGAGGCACCGGGGAGCTGTTTTTT. This gives the protein CASSQEGRGGTGELFF.

The gene calls are TRBV9 and TRBJ2-1; D is unclear. The CDR3 is made up of 15 amino acids. V lost 6 bases and J lost 0, with 13 bases in between. Looked up from germline, CDR1 is SGDLS and CDR2 is YYNGEE. The CDR3 here is CASTSAPSSYNEQFF. For the CDR3, the DNA is TGTGCCAGCACCTCCGCCCCAAGCTCCTACAATGAGCAGTTCTTC.

The V gene is TRBV5-1, the J gene TRBJ2-3; 7 bases are a match to TRBD1. Germline values: CDR1 SGHRS, CDR2 YFSETQ. V lost 1 base to trimming and J lost 1 base; unmatched junction nucleotides: 27. The CDR3 runs 23 residues. The CDR3 loop is CASSLTQGLNPRVRHPGTDTQYF. Written as DNA, the CDR3 is TGCGCCAGCAGCTTGACACAGGGGCTAAACCCCCGGGTTCGTCACCCGGGCACAGATACGCAGTATTTT.

This clonotype has just one count. The CDR3 sequence is CASSQDASGLAADHEQFF. The CDR3 nucleotides are TGCGCCAGCAGCCAAGACGCGTCGGGACTAGCGGCTGACCATGAGCAGTTCTTC. The chain joins TRBV4-1 to TRBJ2-1, with TRBD2 identical over 11 bases. V shed 0 bases and J 8 bases; nucleotides not matched to a gene: 12. CDR1 and CDR2 (germline): MGHRA, YSYEKL. The CDR3 sequence is 18 residues long.

About this clonotype: One base away lies a much larger clone, so this may be a sequencing read error. The V gene is TRBV7-3, the J gene TRBJ2-3; possibly TRBD1 for D (5 bases). V lost 5 bases and J lost 2, with 11 bases in between. CDR1 is SGHTA, CDR2 FQGTGA, per germline. The CDR3 contains 14 residues. The CDR3, as DNA: TGTGCCAGCAGCCCCCGACAGCCCACAGATACGCAGTATTTT. The encoded protein is CASSPRQPTDTQYF.

This chain uses TRBV27 with TRBJ2-4, with D unresolved. Near its end, the DNA agrees better with TRBJ2-7, so the J call may be wrong. CDR1 is MNHEY, CDR2 SMNVEV, per germline (reference sequence). This CDR3 spans 12 amino acids. The CDR3 spells CASRDGGNEQYF. For the CDR3, the DNA is TGTGCCAGCAGGGACGGTGGAAACGAGCAGTACTTC.

Only one count was recorded for this clonotype. V is TRBV28 and J is TRBJ1-5; a weak D match, TRBD1 (5 bases). This CDR3 region has 14 residues. Germline-derived CDR1 and CDR2 are MDHEN and SYDVKM. Trimming removed 6 bases at V and 7 bases at J, with 16 bases between. The CDR3 DNA follows: TGTGCCAGCAGCCCACAGACAGATCTACAGCCCCAGCATTTT. This sequence encodes CASSPQTDLQPQHF.

The chain links TRBV20-1 to TRBJ2-7; a weak D match, TRBD2 (5 bases). CDR1 and CDR2 from the germline V gene are DFQATT and SNEGSKA (reference sequence). Trimming cost V 2 bases and J 2 bases, with 13 bases left between them. The CDR3 covers 14 residues. The CDR3 nucleotides read TGCAGTGCTAGATCCGGGGTTTCAACCTACGAGCAGTACTTC. Its translation: CSARSGVSTYEQYF.

This clonotype was counted a few times. The rearrangement joins TRBV14 to TRBJ1-6; D is possibly TRBD1 (5 bases). Germline values: CDR1 SGHDN, CDR2 FVKESK. The length of the CDR3 is 14 residues. Trimming took off 6 bases at V and 11 bases at J, with 17 bases between the two ends. The CDR3: CASSPRVSGAPLHF. CDR3 bases: TGTGCCAGCAGTCCCAGGGTATCGGGTGCACCCCTCCACTTT.

The chain carries TRBV20-1 and TRBJ2-3, with no clear D. Germline values: CDR1 DFQATT, CDR2 SNEGSKA (reference sequence). V lost 1 base and J 0 bases, leaving 11 bases between the germline ends. This CDR3 has 15 residues. CDR3 bases: TGCAGTGCTAGAGTCCCGGCTACTAGCACAGATACGCAGTATTTT. It translates to CSARVPATSTDTQYF.

V is TRBV18 and J is TRBJ2-5; D is undetermined. V was pared by 0 bases and J by 1 base, with 9 bases between. Germline values: CDR1 KGHSH, CDR2 LQKENI. The CDR3 loop spans 15 amino acids. The CDR3 reads CASSPPSSVQETQYF. In nucleotides, the CDR3 is TGTGCCAGCTCACCACCGTCCAGCGTCCAAGAGACCCAGTACTTC.

The gene calls are TRBV7-2 and TRBJ2-7, with D possibly being TRBD1 (5 bases). The J call is uncertain, as TRBJ2-5 better fits the DNA end. The CDR3 extends over 14 amino acids. CDR1 is SGHTA and CDR2 is FQGNSA in the germline V gene. The CDR3 coding sequence is TGTGCCAGCAGCTTAGTGTACAGGCAAGAGACCCAGTACTTC. It specifies CASSLVYRQETQYF.

The chain is built from TRBV20-1 and TRBJ2-5; 9 bases line up with TRBD2. This CDR3 has 18 residues. Germline trimming cut 0 bases from V and 3 bases from J; bases unmatched to any gene: 14. Germline CDR1 DFQATT, CDR2 SNEGSKA (reference sequence). The chain's CDR3 is CSARDFSGSRTQKETQYF. The CDR3 DNA follows: TGCAGTGCTAGAGATTTTAGCGGGAGCCGGACCCAAAAAGAGACCCAGTACTTC.

This clonotype was seen just once. The genes are TRBV12-3 or TRBV12-4 and TRBJ2-3; perhaps D is TRBD1 or TRBD2 (5 bases each). The CDR3 is 13 residues long. V was clipped by 5 bases and J by 5 bases, with 11 bases between them. This chain's CDR3 is CASSMGTGDTQYF. DNA for the CDR3: TGTGCCAGCAGTATGGGGACCGGAGATACGCAGTATTTT.